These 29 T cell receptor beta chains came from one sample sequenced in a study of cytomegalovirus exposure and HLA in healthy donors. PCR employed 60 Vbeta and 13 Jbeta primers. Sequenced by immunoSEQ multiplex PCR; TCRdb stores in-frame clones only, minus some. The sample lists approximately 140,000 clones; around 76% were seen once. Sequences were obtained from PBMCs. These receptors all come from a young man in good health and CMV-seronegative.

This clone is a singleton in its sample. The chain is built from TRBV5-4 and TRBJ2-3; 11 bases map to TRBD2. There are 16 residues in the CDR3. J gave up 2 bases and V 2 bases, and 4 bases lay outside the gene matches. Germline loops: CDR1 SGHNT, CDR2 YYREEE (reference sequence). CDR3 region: CASSLLTSGTTDTQYF. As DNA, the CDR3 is TGTGCCAGCAGCTTATTGACTAGCGGGACCACAGATACGCAGTATTTT.

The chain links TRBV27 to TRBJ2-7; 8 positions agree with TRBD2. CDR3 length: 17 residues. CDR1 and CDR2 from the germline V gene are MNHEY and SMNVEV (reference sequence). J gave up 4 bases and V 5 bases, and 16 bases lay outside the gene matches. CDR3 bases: TGTGCCAGCAGTCCCAGATGGGGAAGCGGGAGATCTTACGAGCAGTACTTC. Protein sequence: CASSPRWGSGRSYEQYF.

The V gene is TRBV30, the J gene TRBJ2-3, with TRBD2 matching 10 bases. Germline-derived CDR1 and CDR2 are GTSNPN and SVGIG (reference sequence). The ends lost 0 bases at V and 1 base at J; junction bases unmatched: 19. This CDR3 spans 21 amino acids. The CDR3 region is CAWSVAGSPQTSGVCTDTQYF. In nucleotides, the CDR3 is TGTGCCTGGAGTGTAGCCGGCAGCCCCCAAACTAGCGGGGTTTGCACAGATACGCAGTATTTT.

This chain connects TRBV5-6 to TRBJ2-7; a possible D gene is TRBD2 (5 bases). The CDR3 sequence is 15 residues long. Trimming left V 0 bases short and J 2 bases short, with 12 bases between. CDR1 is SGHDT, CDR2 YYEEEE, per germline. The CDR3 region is CASSLAVGNPYEQYF. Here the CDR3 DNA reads TGTGCCAGCAGCTTGGCCGTCGGGAATCCCTACGAGCAGTACTTC.

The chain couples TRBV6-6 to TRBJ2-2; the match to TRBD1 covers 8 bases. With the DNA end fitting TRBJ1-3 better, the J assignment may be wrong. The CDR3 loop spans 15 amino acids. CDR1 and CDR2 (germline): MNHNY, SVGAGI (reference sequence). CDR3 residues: CASSYQGASGNTIYF. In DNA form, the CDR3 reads TGTGCCAGCAGTTACCAGGGGGCATCGGGAAACACCATATATTTT.

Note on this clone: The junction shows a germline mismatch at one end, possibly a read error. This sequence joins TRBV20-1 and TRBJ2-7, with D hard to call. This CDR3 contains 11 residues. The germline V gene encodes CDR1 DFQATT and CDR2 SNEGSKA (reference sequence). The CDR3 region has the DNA TGCAGTGTTAGAGTTATCTACGAGCAGTACTTC. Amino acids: CSVRVIYEQYF.

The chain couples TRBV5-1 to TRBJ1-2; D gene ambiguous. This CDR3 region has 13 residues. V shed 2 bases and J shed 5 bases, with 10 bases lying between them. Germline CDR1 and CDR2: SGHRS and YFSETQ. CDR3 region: CASSFDLTYGYTF. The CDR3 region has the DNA TGCGCCAGCAGCTTCGATCTGACTTATGGCTACACCTTC.

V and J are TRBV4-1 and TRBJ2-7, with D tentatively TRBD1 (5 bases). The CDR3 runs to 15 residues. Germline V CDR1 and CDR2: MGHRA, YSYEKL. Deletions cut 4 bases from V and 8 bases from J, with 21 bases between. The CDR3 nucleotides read TGCGCCAGCAGCCCCCTTGATGGGGCGGTCGCCCAGCAGTACTTC. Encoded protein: CASSPLDGAVAQQYF.

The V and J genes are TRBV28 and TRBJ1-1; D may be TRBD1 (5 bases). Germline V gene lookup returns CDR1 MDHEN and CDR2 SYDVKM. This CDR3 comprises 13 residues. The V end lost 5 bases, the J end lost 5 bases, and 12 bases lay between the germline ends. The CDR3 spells CASSPQGGTEAFF. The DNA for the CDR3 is TGTGCCAGCAGTCCCCAGGGTGGAACTGAAGCTTTCTTT.

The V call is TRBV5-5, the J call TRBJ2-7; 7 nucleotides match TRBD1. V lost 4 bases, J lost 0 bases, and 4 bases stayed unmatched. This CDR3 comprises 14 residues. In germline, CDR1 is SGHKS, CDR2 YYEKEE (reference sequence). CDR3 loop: CASSNRDSSYEQYF. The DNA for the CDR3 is TGTGCCAGCAGCAATCGGGACAGCTCCTACGAGCAGTACTTC.

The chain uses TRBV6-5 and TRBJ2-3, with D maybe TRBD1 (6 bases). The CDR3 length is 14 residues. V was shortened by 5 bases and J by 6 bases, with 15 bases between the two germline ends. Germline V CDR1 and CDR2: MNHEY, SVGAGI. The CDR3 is CASSDRAQGDTQYF. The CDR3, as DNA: TGTGCCAGCAGTGACCGGGCCCAGGGGGATACGCAGTATTTT.

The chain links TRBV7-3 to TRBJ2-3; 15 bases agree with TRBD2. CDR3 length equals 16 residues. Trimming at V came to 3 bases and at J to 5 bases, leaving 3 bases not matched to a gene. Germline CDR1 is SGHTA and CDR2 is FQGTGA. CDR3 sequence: CASSLGLAGGGDTQYF. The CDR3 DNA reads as TGTGCCAGCAGCTTGGGACTAGCGGGGGGAGGAGATACGCAGTATTTT. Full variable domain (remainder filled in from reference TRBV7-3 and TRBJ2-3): GAGVSQTPSNKVTEKGKYVELRCDPISGHTALYWYRQSLGQGPEFLIYFQGTGAADDSGLPNDRFFAVRPEGSVSTLKIQRTERGDSAVYLCASSLGLAGGGDTQYFGPGTRLTVL.

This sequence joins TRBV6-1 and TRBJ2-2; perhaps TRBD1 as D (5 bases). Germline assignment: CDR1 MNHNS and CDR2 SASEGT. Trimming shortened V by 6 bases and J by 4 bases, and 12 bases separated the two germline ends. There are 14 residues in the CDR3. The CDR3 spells CASRGAVGTGELFF. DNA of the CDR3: TGTGCCAGCAGAGGGGCGGTCGGCACCGGGGAGCTGTTTTTT.

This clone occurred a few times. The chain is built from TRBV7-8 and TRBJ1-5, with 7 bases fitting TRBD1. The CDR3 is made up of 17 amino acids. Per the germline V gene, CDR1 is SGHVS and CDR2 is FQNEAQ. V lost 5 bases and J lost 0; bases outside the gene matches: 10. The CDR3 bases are TGTGCCAGCAGCCCTTTGACGGACAGGATTAGCAATCAGCCCCAGCATTTT. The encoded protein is CASSPLTDRISNQPQHF.

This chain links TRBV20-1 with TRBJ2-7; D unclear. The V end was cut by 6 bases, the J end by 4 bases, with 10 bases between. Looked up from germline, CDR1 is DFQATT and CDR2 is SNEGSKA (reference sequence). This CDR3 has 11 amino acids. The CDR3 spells CSAVDTYEQYF. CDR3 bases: TGCAGTGCCGTTGACACTTACGAGCAGTACTTC.

The CDR3 is CASSLVGSGVSTDTQYF. CDR3 in DNA: TGCGCCAGCAGCTTGGTTGGTAGCGGGGTAAGCACAGATACGCAGTATTTT. The rearrangement uses TRBV5-1 and TRBJ2-3, with 8 nucleotides matching TRBD2. The ends lost 0 bases at V and 0 bases at J; junction bases unmatched: 6. Germline values: CDR1 SGHRS, CDR2 YFSETQ. This CDR3 has 17 residues.

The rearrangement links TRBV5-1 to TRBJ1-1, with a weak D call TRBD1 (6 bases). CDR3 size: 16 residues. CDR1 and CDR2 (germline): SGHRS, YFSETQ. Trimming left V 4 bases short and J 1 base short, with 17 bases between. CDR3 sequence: CASSLDYLTGNTEAFF. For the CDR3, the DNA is TGCGCCAGCAGCCTTGACTACCTGACAGGGAACACTGAAGCTTTCTTT.

CDR3 sequence: CASSLAVAGESTDTQYF. DNA of the CDR3: TGTGCCAGCAGCTTAGCTGTGGCGGGGGAATCCACAGATACGCAGTATTTT. The gene calls are TRBV7-9 and TRBJ2-3; 7 positions match TRBD2. J gave up 2 bases and V 0 bases, and 8 bases lay outside the gene matches. The CDR3 has 17 amino acids. Germline CDR1 SEHNR, CDR2 FQNEAQ (reference sequence).

As DNA, the CDR3 is TGTGCCAGCAGCTTGTTAGGGGGCGAGAACACTGAAGCTTTCTTT. It encodes CASSLLGGENTEAFF. The genes are TRBV5-6 and TRBJ1-1, with 7 bases lining up with TRBD1. Per germline, CDR1 SGHDT and CDR2 YYEEEE. The CDR3 runs to 15 residues. V was pared by 1 base and J by 1 base, with 4 bases of the junction left unmatched. The variable domain in full, with the rest retrieved from reference TRBV5-6 and TRBJ1-1, is DAGVTQSPTHLIKTRGQQVTLRCSPKSGHDTVSWYQQALGQGPQFIFQYYEEEERQRGNFPDRFSGHQFPNYSSELNVNALLLGDSALYLCASSLLGGENTEAFFGQGTRLTVV.

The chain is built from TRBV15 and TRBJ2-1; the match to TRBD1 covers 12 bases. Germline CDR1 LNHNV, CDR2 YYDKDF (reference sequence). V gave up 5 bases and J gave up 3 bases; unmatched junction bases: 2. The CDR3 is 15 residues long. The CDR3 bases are TGTGCCACCAGCGGGGACAGGGGGCTCTACAATGAGCAGTTCTTC. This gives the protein CATSGDRGLYNEQFF.

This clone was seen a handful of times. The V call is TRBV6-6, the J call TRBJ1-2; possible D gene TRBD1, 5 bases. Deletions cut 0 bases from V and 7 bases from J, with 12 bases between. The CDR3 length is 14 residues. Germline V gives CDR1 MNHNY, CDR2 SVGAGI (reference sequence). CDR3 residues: CASSYSGQGSGYTF. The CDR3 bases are TGTGCCAGCAGTTACTCGGGGCAGGGAAGTGGCTACACCTTC.

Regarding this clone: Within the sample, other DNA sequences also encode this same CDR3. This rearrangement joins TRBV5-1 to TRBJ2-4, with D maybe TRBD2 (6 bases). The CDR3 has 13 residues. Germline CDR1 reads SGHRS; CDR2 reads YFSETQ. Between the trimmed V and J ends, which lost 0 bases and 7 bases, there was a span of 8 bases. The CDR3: CASSLAGRNIQYF. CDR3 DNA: TGCGCCAGCAGCTTGGCAGGGAGGAACATTCAGTACTTC.

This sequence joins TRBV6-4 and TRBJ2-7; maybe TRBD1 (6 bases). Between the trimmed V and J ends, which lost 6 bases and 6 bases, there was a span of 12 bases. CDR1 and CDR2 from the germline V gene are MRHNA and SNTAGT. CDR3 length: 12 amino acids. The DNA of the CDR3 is TGTGCCAGCAGGGAGCTACAGGGCGAGCAGTACTTC. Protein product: CASRELQGEQYF.

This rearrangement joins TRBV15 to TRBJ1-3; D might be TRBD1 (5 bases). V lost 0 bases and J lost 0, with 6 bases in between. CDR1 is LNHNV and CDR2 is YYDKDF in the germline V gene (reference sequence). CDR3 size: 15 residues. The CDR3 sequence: CATSRETGSGNTIYF. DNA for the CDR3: TGTGCCACCAGCAGAGAAACAGGCTCTGGAAACACCATATATTTT.

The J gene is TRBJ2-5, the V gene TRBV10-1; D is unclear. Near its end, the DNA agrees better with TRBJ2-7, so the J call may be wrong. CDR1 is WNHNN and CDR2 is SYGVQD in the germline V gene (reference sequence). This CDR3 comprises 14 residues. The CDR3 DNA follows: TGCGCCAGCAGTGAGTCACTCGTAGCCTACGAGCAGTACTTC. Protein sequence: CASSESLVAYEQYF.

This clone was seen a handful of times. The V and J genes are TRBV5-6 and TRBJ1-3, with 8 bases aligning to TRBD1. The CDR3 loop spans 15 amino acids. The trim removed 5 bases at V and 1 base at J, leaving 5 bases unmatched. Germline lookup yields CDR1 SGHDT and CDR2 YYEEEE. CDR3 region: CASSSGGSSGNTIYF. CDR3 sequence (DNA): TGTGCCAGCAGTTCAGGGGGCAGTTCTGGAAACACCATATATTTT.

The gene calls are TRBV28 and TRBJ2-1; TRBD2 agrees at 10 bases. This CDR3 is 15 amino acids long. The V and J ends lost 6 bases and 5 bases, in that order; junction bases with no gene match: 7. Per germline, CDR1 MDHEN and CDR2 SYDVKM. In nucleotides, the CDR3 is TGTGCCAGCAGCAGGACTAGCGGACTCAACAATGAGCAGTTCTTC. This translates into CASSRTSGLNNEQFF.

The CDR3 DNA reads as TGTGCCAGCAGTACAGGGGGAGGACTGATGAACACTGAAGCTTTCTTT. This codes for CASSTGGGLMNTEAFF. J is TRBJ1-1 and V is TRBV28, with TRBD1 matching over 8 bases. The V segment lost 5 bases and the J segment 0 bases; nucleotides outside the gene matches: 8. This CDR3 has 16 amino acids. Germline V gene lookup returns CDR1 MDHEN and CDR2 SYDVKM.

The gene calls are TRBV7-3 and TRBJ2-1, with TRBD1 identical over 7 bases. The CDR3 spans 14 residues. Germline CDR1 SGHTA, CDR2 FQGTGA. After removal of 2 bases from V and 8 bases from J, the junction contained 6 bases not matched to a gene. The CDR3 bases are TGTGCCAGCAGCTTACGACAGGGCTATCATGAGCAGTTCTTC. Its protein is CASSLRQGYHEQFF.